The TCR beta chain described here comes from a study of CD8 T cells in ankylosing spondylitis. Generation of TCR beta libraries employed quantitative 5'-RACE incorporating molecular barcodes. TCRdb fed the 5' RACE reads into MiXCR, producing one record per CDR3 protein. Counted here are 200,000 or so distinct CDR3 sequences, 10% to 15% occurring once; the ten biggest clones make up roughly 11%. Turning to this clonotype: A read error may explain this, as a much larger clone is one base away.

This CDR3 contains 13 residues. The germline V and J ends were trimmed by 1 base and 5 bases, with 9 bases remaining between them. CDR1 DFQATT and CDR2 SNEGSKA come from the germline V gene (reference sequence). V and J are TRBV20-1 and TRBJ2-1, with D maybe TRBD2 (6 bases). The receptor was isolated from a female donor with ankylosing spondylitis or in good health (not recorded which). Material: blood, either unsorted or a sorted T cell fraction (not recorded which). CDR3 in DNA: TGCAGTGCTAGAGGACTAGGTGACAATGAGCAGTTCTTC. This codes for CSARGLGDNEQFF.